The sequence of this TCR beta chain was determined in a study of blood T cell repertoires in COVID-19. About the study: Samples representing acute and convalescent COVID-19 were sourced from the United States, Italy and Spain. PBMCs, B-cell-depleted T cells, or T cells were the source of the cDNA or gDNA that made up the material.

V trimming: 7 bases; J trimming: 5 bases; junction bases outside the gene matches: 10. The germline V gene has CDR1 MNHNY and CDR2 SVGAGI (reference sequence). This CDR3 is built from 15 residues. In the study's own analysis: The authors estimated nucleated cell counts from reference gene primer amplification. This table comes from immunoSEQ multiplex PCR, and its TCRdb copy is limited to in-frame clones, with some not included. V, J and clone size are those of that table, while D and trimming were read from the DNA. The sample yields 90,000 to 120,000 clones, about four fifths seen once. The J gene is TRBJ2-1, the V gene TRBV6-6, with 8 bases fitting TRBD2. The origin of this receptor is a human donor in a cohort sampled during active COVID-19. Input material: peripheral blood. The CDR3 loop is CASTHPGLGDNEQFF. The CDR3 coding sequence is TGTGCCAGCACCCATCCGGGACTAGGAGACAATGAGCAGTTCTTC.